A selection of T cell receptor beta chains follows, all from one sample in a study of metastatic and nonmetastatic thyroid tumors. TCRdb redid the clone calls on the PCR reads using MiXCR. The sample lists 13,000 or so clones; around 33% were seen once. The sequencing input was tumor tissue. The receptors here all came from a male donor with papillary thyroid cancer or a benign thyroid nodule (not recorded which). Some clones in this sample may be carry-over from other donors' samples. Both conserved end residues are part of each CDR3. The D gene is left open where the match is weak. Clone size is not always given. Where it is, it says once, few, many or a class for expanded clones.

length,size,D,J,V,DNA,CDR3
19,many,TRBD2,TRBJ2-3,TRBV4-2,TGTGCCAGCAGCCAAGATCACCTCCCTAGCGGGGGGAGCACAGATACGCAGTATTTT,CASSQDHLPSGGSTDTQYF
12,few,.,TRBJ2-3,TRBV7-9,TGTGCCAGCAGCCCTACCCGGGATACGCAGTATTTT,CASSPTRDTQYF
13,.,.,TRBJ1-6,TRBV14,TGTGCCAGCAGCCCAACAGGATCTACACCCCTCCACTTT,CASSPTGSTPLHF
15,few,TRBD1,TRBJ2-7,TRBV2,TGTGCCAGCAGTGGGACAGGGGCCCTGCGATACGAGCAGTACTTC,CASSGTGALRYEQYF
18,.,TRBD1,TRBJ2-7,TRBV6-5,TGTGCCAGCAGTTACCGGTGGACAGGGGGCCCTGTGCTCTGTGAGCAGTACTTC,CASSYRWTGGPVLCEQYF
13,.,.,TRBJ1-1,TRBV12-3/TRBV12-4,TGTGCCAGCAGTTTTGGGGAGGGCTTTGAAGCTTTCTTT,CASSFGEGFEAFF
15,.,TRBD1,TRBJ2-7,TRBV6-5,TGTGCCAGCAGTTACTCCGGGACAGGGATCTACGAGCAGTACTTC,CASSYSGTGIYEQYF
16,.,.,TRBJ2-7,TRBV11-1,TGTGCCAGCAGCTTAGTAGCAGGGGGGCCCTCCTACGAGCAGTACTTC,CASSLVAGGPSYEQYF
17,.,TRBD2,TRBJ2-1,TRBV12-5,TGTGCTAGTGGTTTCCTGCCGGGGGAGCGGGACTACAATGAGCAGTTCTTC,CASGFLPGERDYNEQFF
13,.,.,TRBJ1-2,TRBV20-1,TGCAGTGCTAGAGACGGGGCCAACTATGGCTACACCTTC,CSARDGANYGYTF
15,few,TRBD2,TRBJ2-1,TRBV6-1,TGTGCCAGCACCCCCTCGGACTATAGCGGGAGAGAGCAGTTCTTC,CASTPSDYSGREQFF
13,.,.,TRBJ1-1,TRBV6-1,TGTGCCAGCAGGACTTTGGGGGCGGACGAAGCTTTCTTT,CASRTLGADEAFF
14,few,.,TRBJ1-3,TRBV5-1,TGCGCCAGCAGCCTTGGGGGCTCTGGAAACACCATATATTTT,CASSLGGSGNTIYF
14,.,.,TRBJ2-2,TRBV6-7,TGTGCCAGCCCGCCCAGCCTGGGCACCGGGGAGCTGTTTTTT,CASPPSLGTGELFF
16,.,.,TRBJ2-1,TRBV5-6,TGTGCCAGCAGCTTACTAGGACAGTTCTCCTACAATGAGCAGTTCTTC,CASSLLGQFSYNEQFF
15,.,TRBD1,TRBJ1-2,TRBV20-1,TGCGGTGCTAGAGGGACAGGGACAGCTTTTCTAGGCTACACCTTC,CGARGTGTAFLGYTF
11,many,.,TRBJ1-1,TRBV18,TGTGCCAGCTCGGAGGGGTTTGAAGCTTTCTTT,CASSEGFEAFF
13,large,.,TRBJ1-1,TRBV12-3/TRBV12-4,TGTGCCAGCAGTTTAGGGCCGAACACTGAAGCTTTCTTT,CASSLGPNTEAFF
13,few,.,TRBJ2-7,TRBV5-1,TGCGCCAGCAGCGCGGACAGCTCCTACGAGCAGTACTTC,CASSADSSYEQYF
13,.,.,TRBJ2-5,TRBV3-1,TGTGCCAGCAGCCCGTACGGGGCAGAGACCCAGTACTTC,CASSPYGAETQYF
17,.,.,TRBJ1-2,TRBV11-1,TGCGCCAGCAGCTTGTCTTTGGCGACACGGAGTGTCTCTGGCTACACCTTC,CASSLSLATRSVSGYTF
15,.,.,TRBJ1-1,TRBV5-1,TGCGCCAGCAGCTTAGATCCCAGGGCGGCCACTGAAGCTTTCTTT,CASSLDPRAATEAFF
16,.,TRBD2,TRBJ2-2,TRBV7-3,TGTGCCAGCAGCCAGCGGGTAGCGGGAGTCACCGGGGAGCTGTTTTTT,CASSQRVAGVTGELFF
16,.,TRBD2,TRBJ2-5,TRBV7-9,TGTGCCAGCAGACATCATAGCGGGGGGGCCTTAGAGACCCAGTACTTC,CASRHHSGGALETQYF
16,few,.,TRBJ1-1,TRBV12-3/TRBV12-4,TGTGCCAGCAGTTTCTTTATGGCAGGGAATAACACTGAAGCTTTCTTT,CASSFFMAGNNTEAFF
15,medium-sized,.,TRBJ2-7,TRBV2,TGTGCCAGCAACCCTAAGGACTATTTGAAAGCCGAGCAGTACTTC,CASNPKDYLKAEQYF
14,medium-sized,.,TRBJ2-6,TRBV30,TGTGCCTGGAGCCGGGGCTCTGGGGCCAACGTCCTGACTTTC,CAWSRGSGANVLTF
17,many,.,TRBJ1-2,TRBV4-2,TGTGCCAGCAGTGTTCGAGGGGTAGGGCGTACAATTTATGGCTACACCTTC,CASSVRGVGRTIYGYTF
16,.,.,TRBJ1-1,TRBV18,TGTGCCAGCTCACCAATGGAAGACAGGTCGCACACTGAAGCTTTCTTT,CASSPMEDRSHTEAFF
15,few,TRBD2,TRBJ2-2,TRBV25-1,TGTGCCAGCTCCAGGGTAGCGGGAAGCACCGGGGAGCTGTTTTTT,CASSRVAGSTGELFF
14,.,TRBD1,TRBJ1-6,TRBV14,TGTGCCAGCAGCCGGAACAGGGGCGGTTCACCCCTCCACTTT,CASSRNRGGSPLHF
16,.,TRBD2,TRBJ2-3,TRBV20-1,TGCAGTGCTAGGAGACATAGCGGGAGGGCCACAGATACGCAGTATTTT,CSARRHSGRATDTQYF